These 23 T cell receptor beta chains were sequenced from one sample in a study of identical twins. TCRdb passed the 5' RACE reads through MiXCR, listing each CDR3 protein once. Seen here are approximately 240,000 distinct CDR3 sequences, over 13% observed once, and the top ten hold 8.5% to 10%. The sequenced sample consisted of memory (CD45RO+) T cells sorted from blood. These receptors all come from a woman younger than 30 in good health.

This clonotype was observed a few times. The V call is TRBV6-6, the J call TRBJ1-2; D is undetermined. The V end lost 5 bases, the J end lost 5 bases, and 9 bases lay between the germline ends. This CDR3 contains 12 residues. The germline CDR1 and CDR2 sequences are MNHNY and SVGAGI (reference sequence). The CDR3 region has the DNA TGTGCCAGCAGTCCACCCCGGTATGGCTACACCTTC. Translating it yields CASSPPRYGYTF.

This clonotype has more than one count but fewer than ten. The chain is built from TRBV5-1 and TRBJ2-1; 8 bases are a match to TRBD2. Germline V gives CDR1 SGHRS, CDR2 YFSETQ. The CDR3 has 16 residues. V was clipped by 2 bases and J by 2 bases; unmatched bases: 6. CDR3: CASSLTAGGTYNEQFF. In DNA, the CDR3 is TGCGCCAGCAGCTTAACGGCGGGAGGAACCTACAATGAGCAGTTCTTC.

The chain links TRBV7-8 to TRBJ2-3; tentatively, D is TRBD2 (5 bases). The CDR3 covers 12 residues. Trimming stripped 4 bases from V and 13 bases from J, with 15 bases between. The germline gives CDR1 SGHVS, CDR2 FQNEAQ. The CDR3 loop reads CASSWTRHSEYF. The DNA for the CDR3 is TGTGCCAGCAGCTGGACTCGACATTCTGAGTATTTT.

The chain recombines TRBV2 with TRBJ2-1; TRBD2 matches at 8 bases. CDR3 length: 15 amino acids. The germline V gene encodes CDR1 SNHLY and CDR2 FYNNEI. J gave up 6 bases and V 5 bases, and 9 bases lay outside the gene matches. CDR3 protein: CASSYLAGLLNEQFF. The DNA for the CDR3 is TGTGCCAGCAGTTACCTAGCGGGTCTCCTCAATGAGCAGTTCTTC.

The V and J genes are TRBV5-1 and TRBJ2-3; D remains unclear. CDR3 size: 16 residues. Germline-derived CDR1 and CDR2 are SGHRS and YFSETQ. The ends were cut back, 1 base at V and 2 bases at J, with 14 bases in the middle. The CDR3 DNA is TGCGCCAGCAGCTTGAGGCGTGGGCTCACCACAGATACGCAGTATTTT. It is translated as CASSLRRGLTTDTQYF.

V usage is TRBV5-1 and J usage is TRBJ2-3; 10 bases align to TRBD2. CDR3 length equals 15 residues. After removal of 6 bases from V and 3 bases from J, the junction contained 7 bases not matched to a gene. Germline CDR1 and CDR2: SGHRS and YFSETQ. CDR3 coding DNA: TGCGCCAGCACCCCCCTAGCGGGAGCAACAGATACGCAGTATTTT. Its protein is CASTPLAGATDTQYF.

The V gene is TRBV11-1, the J gene TRBJ2-6; the D call may be TRBD1 or TRBD2 (5 bases each). The germline gives CDR1 SGHAT, CDR2 FQDESV (reference sequence). The CDR3 extends over 19 amino acids. The V end lost 1 base, the J end lost 4 bases, and 20 bases lay between the germline ends. CDR3 residues: CASSLGRGAVPAGANVLTF. CDR3 bases: TGTGCCAGCAGCTTAGGAAGGGGAGCGGTCCCTGCGGGGGCCAACGTCCTGACTTTC.

This clonotype has only a few counts. The gene calls are TRBV20-1 and TRBJ1-4; D gene ambiguous. Trimming took 5 bases from V and 8 from J, leaving 15 bases between them. This CDR3 is 13 amino acids long. Germline lookup yields CDR1 DFQATT and CDR2 SNEGSKA (reference sequence). CDR3 loop: CSAFSSTREKLFF. CDR3 sequence (DNA): TGCAGTGCTTTTTCATCAACTCGCGAAAAACTGTTTTTT.

This clonotype was detected ten times or more. This rearrangement joins TRBV5-5 to TRBJ2-3; D unresolved. CDR3 length: 14 amino acids. Germline V gives CDR1 SGHKS, CDR2 YYEKEE (reference sequence). V lost 1 base and J 5 bases, leaving 11 bases between the germline ends. The CDR3 sequence: CASSLMGSVDTQYF. In DNA form, the CDR3 reads TGTGCCAGCAGCTTGATGGGTTCGGTAGATACGCAGTATTTT.

This clonotype turned up a few times. V usage is TRBV20-1 and J usage is TRBJ2-7, with 7 bases fitting TRBD1. V lost 3 bases and J lost 3; bases outside the gene matches: 2. Germline V gene lookup returns CDR1 DFQATT and CDR2 SNEGSKA (reference sequence). The CDR3 sequence is 12 residues long. This CDR3 reads CSASWDSYEQYF. The CDR3 nucleotides read TGCAGTGCTAGTTGGGACAGCTACGAGCAGTACTTC.

This chain joins TRBV5-8 and TRBJ1-1; no clear D. Germline lookup yields CDR1 SGHTS and CDR2 YDEGEE. This CDR3 comprises 13 residues. The V end lost 4 bases, the J end lost 4 bases, and 11 bases lay between the germline ends. CDR3 nucleotides: TGTGCCAGCAGCGAGGAACGAGTCACTGAAGCTTTCTTT. Its protein product is CASSEERVTEAFF.

The chain combines TRBV7-9 with TRBJ2-1; TRBD2 matches 8 bases. Germline CDR1 SEHNR, CDR2 FQNEAQ (reference sequence). Trimming cost V 4 bases and J 9 bases; bases outside gene matches: 14. The CDR3 has 16 amino acids. Written as DNA, the CDR3 is TGTGCCAGCAGCTCCACCCTATTTAGCGGGGAAATTGAGCAGTTCTTC. Its translation: CASSSTLFSGEIEQFF. Looking up the rest from reference TRBV7-9 and TRBJ2-1 gives the full variable domain: DTGVSQNPRHKITKRGQNVTFRCDPISEHNRLYWYRQTLGQGPEFLTYFQNEAQLEKSRLLSDRFSAERPKGSFSTLEIQRTEQGDSAMYLCASSSTLFSGEIEQFFGPGTRLTVL.

The table lists this clonotype with a few counts. The J gene is TRBJ2-7, the V gene TRBV6-5; D possibly corresponds to TRBD2 (6 bases). Trimming pared 6 bases from V and 1 base from J, leaving 19 bases between. In germline, CDR1 is MNHEY, CDR2 SVGAGI. This CDR3 is built from 16 residues. This chain's CDR3 is CASSPAGSGRSYEQYF. The CDR3 bases are TGTGCCAGCAGCCCCGCGGGGTCGGGCAGATCCTACGAGCAGTACTTC.

The gene calls are TRBV5-1 and TRBJ1-1, with 7 bases lining up with TRBD1. CDR1 is SGHRS and CDR2 is YFSETQ in the germline V gene. The CDR3 is made up of 14 amino acids. With 4 bases clipped from V and 4 bases from J, the junction kept 7 bases outside the gene matches. The CDR3 loop is CASSQTRDSTEAFF. CDR3 in DNA: TGCGCCAGCAGCCAGACCAGGGACAGCACTGAAGCTTTCTTT.

The sample holds many counts of this clonotype. The chain has TRBV7-9 and TRBJ2-2; D gene uncertain. This CDR3 is built from 15 residues. Trimming removed 4 bases at V and 7 bases at J, with 16 bases between. Germline CDR1 reads SEHNR; CDR2 reads FQNEAQ (reference sequence). CDR3: CASSSIWAPNGELFF. In DNA, the CDR3 is TGTGCCAGCAGCTCAATTTGGGCCCCCAACGGGGAGCTGTTTTTT.

This clonotype was counted a few times. J is TRBJ2-3 and V is TRBV3-1; 7 nucleotides agree with TRBD1. V lost 1 base, J lost 3 bases, and 4 bases stayed unmatched. The CDR3 has 15 residues. Germline CDR1 is LGHDT and CDR2 is YNNKEL (reference sequence). In DNA, the CDR3 is TGTGCCAGCAGCCAAGCGACCAGGGGGACAGATACGCAGTATTTT. Translating it yields CASSQATRGTDTQYF.

V and J are TRBV7-2 and TRBJ2-2; D gene uncertain. Germline V lookup: CDR1 SGHTA, CDR2 FQGNSA. The CDR3 covers 12 residues. Trimming removed 10 bases at V and 10 bases at J, with 16 bases between. This CDR3 reads CAIGPGGLELFF. CDR3 nucleotides: TGTGCCATCGGCCCTGGTGGCCTGGAGCTGTTTTTT.

This clonotype was picked up a small number of times. The chain couples TRBV6-1 to TRBJ1-5, with a possible D match to TRBD1 (6 bases). Trimming took 5 bases from V and 2 from J, leaving 19 bases between them. This CDR3 is 17 amino acids long. Germline assignment: CDR1 MNHNS and CDR2 SASEGT. CDR3 loop: CASSPRTENRGNQPQHF. The CDR3 region has the DNA TGTGCCAGCAGTCCCCGTACCGAAAACAGGGGCAATCAGCCCCAGCATTTT.

In the case of this clonotype: The junction differs from germline at one of its ends, possibly a read error. The chain employs TRBV20-1 and TRBJ1-4; weak D call: TRBD1 (6 bases). Germline V gives CDR1 DFQATT, CDR2 SNEGSKA (reference sequence). There are 17 residues in the CDR3. The CDR3 is CCARDDGGPGDNEKLFF. CDR3 sequence (DNA): TGCTGTGCTAGAGATGATGGGGGCCCTGGTGATAATGAAAAACTGTTTTTT.

The DNA for the CDR3 is TGTGCCAGCAGGAACACCGGGGAGCTGTTTTTT. It yields the protein CASRNTGELFF. The gene calls are TRBV6-6 and TRBJ2-2; D ambiguous. Trimming took 6 bases from V and 1 from J, leaving 0 bases between them. This CDR3 comprises 11 residues. Looked up from germline, CDR1 is MNHNY and CDR2 is SVGAGI (reference sequence).

This sequence joins TRBV20-1 and TRBJ2-5; D gene unclear. This CDR3 spans 13 amino acids. Germline V lookup: CDR1 DFQATT, CDR2 SNEGSKA (reference sequence). V lost 0 bases to trimming and J lost 5 bases, with 10 bases between them. In nucleotides, the CDR3 is TGCAGTGCTAGAGATATCTTTCGGGAGACCCAGTACTTC. Its protein product is CSARDIFRETQYF.

At least ten counts were recorded for this clonotype. V and J are TRBV12-3 or TRBV12-4 and TRBJ1-6; no definite D call. The germline V and J ends were trimmed by 2 bases and 5 bases, with 7 bases remaining between them. The CDR3 loop spans 14 amino acids. Here the CDR3 reads CASSLLLNNSPLHF. The DNA for the CDR3 is TGTGCCAGCAGTTTATTGCTTAATAATTCACCCCTCCACTTT.

This clonotype was observed a handful of times. This rearrangement joins TRBV6-1 to TRBJ2-2, with 8 bases identical to TRBD2. The V gene end was trimmed by 3 bases and the J gene end by 5 bases; junction bases not matched to a gene: 5. There are 15 residues in the CDR3. Germline assignment: CDR1 MNHNS and CDR2 SASEGT. This CDR3 reads CASSELAGLTGELFF. DNA for the CDR3: TGTGCCAGCAGTGAGTTAGCGGGACTAACCGGGGAGCTGTTTTTT.